This TCR beta chain was captured in a study of shared clonotypes between healthy human individuals. Study results and caveats: Non-shared clonotypes were found to have lower generation probabilities than the clonotypes that were shared by all four of the sorted-subset donors.

In the original processing: Junction-only sequences without quality scores came from ImmunoSEQ, so filtering differed. Using immunoSEQ multiplex PCR, the repertoire was profiled, and TCRdb retains in-frame clones only, with some absent. The V and J calls and clone size are taken from that table; D and trimming were inferred from the DNA. This sample has some 1,100,000 clones, with about 80% found just once. A word on this clone: The antigen remains undetermined.

V was trimmed by 2 bases and J by 7 bases, leaving 17 bases between them. The CDR3 has 16 residues. Germline CDR1 reads MDHEN; CDR2 reads SYDVKM. Donors were Caucasian adults residing in Nashville, Tennessee, USA. The sequencing input was memory CD4+ T cells from PBMCs. Subset noted: CD45RA-negative fraction. The sequence was collected from a man between 18 and 29 years old in good health. Some clones in this sample may be carry-over from other donors' samples. The rearrangement uses TRBV28 and TRBJ1-4, with D perhaps matching TRBD1 (6 bases). The CDR3 is CASSLSVGGLGEKLFF. CDR3 nucleotide sequence: TGTGCCAGCAGTTTAAGTGTCGGGGGCCTGGGTGAAAAACTGTTTTTT.